This T cell receptor (beta chain) was identified during a study of T cells after posttransplantation cyclophosphamide. The table came from immunoSEQ multiplex PCR; TCRdb's copy has only in-frame clones and leaves some out. The profile shows roughly 20,000 clones, approximately 98% of them singletons. The receptor was derived from a man aged 40-49 years in good health, CMV-negative, and a related stem cell transplant donor. Sequencing was done on a sample of naive CD8+ T cells sorted from PBMCs.

The CDR3 nucleotides read TGTGCCAGCAGTTTATCCCTAGCGGGAGCCCTGGGGGATACGCAGTATTTT. Translated, it gives CASSLSLAGALGDTQYF. The chain employs TRBV27 and TRBJ2-3, with 10 bases that match TRBD2. From germline, CDR1 is MNHEY and CDR2 SMNVEV (reference sequence). The length of the CDR3 is 17 residues. J lost 6 bases, V lost 0 bases, and 9 bases had no gene match.